Below, one T cell receptor (beta chain) is given with its context. The CDR3 is made up of 13 amino acids. In germline, CDR1 is SGHNT, CDR2 YYREEE (reference sequence). The junction had 0 bases not matched to a gene; V was cut back by 3 bases and J by 1 base. The sample belongs to a study of CD8 T cells in Susac syndrome. Reverse transcription of about 0.5 to 1 ug RNA used random hexamers. From the immunoSEQ multiplex PCR reads, TCRdb called clonotypes with MiXCR, one entry per CDR3 protein. The sample contains around 150,000 distinct CDR3 sequences, approximately 93% of which appear only once. The TCR sequence derives from a human donor with multiple sclerosis. The chain has TRBV5-4 and TRBJ1-1, with TRBD1 matching 7 bases. Input material: CD4+ T cells from PBMCs. The CDR3 nucleotides read TGTGCCAGCAGCTGGGACAGGAACACTGAAGCTTTCTTT. Translation gives CASSWDRNTEAFF.